A single sample is the source of the 26 T cell receptor beta chains below, sequenced in a study of T cell changes during pregnancy in multiple sclerosis (dated by TCRdb to between 2018 and 2021). Library prep was done by the immunoSEQ multiplex PCR assay. TCRdb's version of the immuneACCESS table is confined to in-frame rearrangements and falls short of the full clone set. An unresolved V gene accounts for under half of the shortfall where checked; the remainder is of unknown origin. Here the sample has about 70,000 clones; 80% to 95% occur a single time. The ten largest clones represent over 0.25% of the sample. The sample in question was CD4+ T cells from peripheral blood mononuclear cells, obtained after pregnancy. Every receptor here comes from a female donor with multiple sclerosis, enrolled in a pregnancy study.

The rearrangement uses TRBV2 and TRBJ1-1, with 8 bases lining up with TRBD1. The CDR3 has 14 amino acids. With 7 bases clipped from V and 2 bases from J, the junction kept 6 bases outside the gene matches. Germline CDR1 and CDR2: SNHLY and FYNNEI. The CDR3 is CASISDRANTEAFF. In DNA, the CDR3 is TGTGCCAGCATTTCGGACAGGGCCAACACTGAAGCTTTCTTT.

The CDR3 DNA reads TGTGCCAGTAGTAGTCCGGGAGGATCAGATACGCAGTATTTT. Its translation: CASSSPGGSDTQYF. The J gene is TRBJ2-3, the V gene TRBV19; 7 nucleotides agree with TRBD2. CDR1 is LNHDA and CDR2 is SQIVND in the germline V gene (reference sequence). There are 14 residues in the CDR3. Losses at the gene ends were 4 bases for V and 4 bases for J; bases not matched to a gene: 5.

The rearrangement links TRBV5-1 to TRBJ2-7; D unresolved. In germline, CDR1 is SGHRS, CDR2 YFSETQ. V shed 4 bases and J shed 4 bases, with 9 bases lying between them. The CDR3 covers 12 residues. The CDR3 here is CASSAPGYEQYF. Here the CDR3 DNA reads TGCGCCAGCAGCGCACCGGGTTACGAGCAGTACTTC.

The V gene is TRBV2, the J gene TRBJ2-5; TRBD2 aligns across 8 bases. The V gene end was trimmed by 2 bases and the J gene end by 7 bases; junction bases not matched to a gene: 6. The CDR3 runs to 14 residues. The germline CDR1 and CDR2 sequences are SNHLY and FYNNEI. In DNA, the CDR3 is TGTGCCAGCAGTGAAACGGGGGGGAGAGGGACCCAGTACTTC. As protein: CASSETGGRGTQYF.

The rearrangement links TRBV19 to TRBJ2-3, with 8 bases matching TRBD2. The CDR3 has 16 residues. J gave up 0 bases and V 5 bases, and 7 bases lay outside the gene matches. Germline V gene sequence: CDR1 LNHDA, CDR2 SQIVND (reference sequence). The CDR3: CASSSKGLASTDTQYF. The CDR3 DNA reads as TGTGCCAGTAGTTCTAAAGGACTAGCTAGCACAGATACGCAGTATTTT.

This chain uses TRBV5-1 with TRBJ2-1, with 13 bases identical to TRBD2. Germline V gene data show CDR1 as SGHRS and CDR2 as YFSETQ. This CDR3 region has 16 residues. V gave up 4 bases and J gave up 6 bases; unmatched junction bases: 7. The CDR3 sequence: CASSRAGTSGANEQFF. In nucleotides, the CDR3 is TGCGCCAGCAGCAGGGCCGGGACTAGCGGGGCCAATGAGCAGTTCTTC.

The rearrangement uses TRBV19 and TRBJ2-1; the D gene is possibly TRBD2 (5 bases). This CDR3 spans 14 amino acids. Looked up from germline, CDR1 is LNHDA and CDR2 is SQIVND (reference sequence). Trimming removed 7 bases from V and 4 bases from J, with 14 bases in between. CDR3 coding DNA: TGTGCCAGTACTGCATCGGGAATGTACAATGAGCAGTTCTTC. This translates into CASTASGMYNEQFF.

The chain is built from TRBV19 and TRBJ1-2; TRBD1 aligns across 7 bases. Germline V gene sequence: CDR1 LNHDA, CDR2 SQIVND (reference sequence). The CDR3 is 16 amino acids. V trimming: 6 bases; J trimming: 0 bases; junction bases outside the gene matches: 10. This CDR3 reads CASSFRQGPTNYGYTF. The CDR3 bases are TGTGCCAGTAGCTTCCGACAGGGCCCCACTAACTATGGCTACACCTTC.

The V and J genes are TRBV5-1 and TRBJ2-3, with 9 bases fitting TRBD2. The CDR3 loop spans 14 amino acids. The J segment lost 2 bases and the V segment lost 7 bases, leaving 5 bases of the junction unmatched. Looked up from germline, CDR1 is SGHRS and CDR2 is YFSETQ. DNA of the CDR3: TGCGCCAGCGGAGCTAGCGGGACCACAGATACGCAGTATTTT. As protein: CASGASGTTDTQYF.

The rearrangement links TRBV15 to TRBJ1-1; D gene ambiguous. The V end was cut by 0 bases, the J end by 4 bases, with 6 bases between. The CDR3 is 13 amino acids. Germline loops: CDR1 LNHNV, CDR2 YYDKDF (reference sequence). CDR3 coding DNA: TGTGCCACCAGCAGAGAGCTAAGCACTGAAGCTTTCTTT. Its protein is CATSRELSTEAFF.

The CDR3 sequence: CASKGQGVTEAFF. CDR3 coding DNA: TGTGCCTCAAAAGGACAGGGCGTCACTGAAGCTTTCTTT. The chain is built from TRBV6-5 and TRBJ1-1; the match to TRBD1 covers 8 bases. Trimming cost V 11 bases and J 4 bases; bases outside gene matches: 9. The germline gives CDR1 MNHEY, CDR2 SVGAGI. The CDR3 spans 13 residues.

This chain connects TRBV6-5 to TRBJ1-2, with no clear D. The CDR3 runs to 13 residues. The V gene's germline CDR1 is MNHEY and CDR2 SVGAGI. Trimming took 3 bases from V and 11 from J, leaving 16 bases between them. DNA of the CDR3: TGTGCCAGCAGTTATTCCGGGCCTAGCGGTTACACCTTC. Its translation is CASSYSGPSGYTF.

This clone was picked up one time. The rearrangement links TRBV6-1 to TRBJ2-7; 12 positions agree with TRBD2. Germline CDR1 and CDR2: MNHNS and SASEGT. The length of the CDR3 is 13 residues. J gave up 9 bases and V 10 bases, and 10 bases lay outside the gene matches. The CDR3 DNA reads as TGTGCCACCAGACTAGCGGGAGTGAGGGGGCAGTACTTC. This translates into CATRLAGVRGQYF.

This chain connects TRBV2 to TRBJ2-7; maybe TRBD1 (5 bases). Trimming removed 1 base at V and 0 bases at J, with 7 bases between. Germline V lookup: CDR1 SNHLY, CDR2 FYNNEI. The length of the CDR3 is 14 residues. CDR3 protein: CASSEGGASYEQYF. CDR3 coding DNA: TGTGCCAGCAGTGAAGGGGGCGCCTCCTACGAGCAGTACTTC.

Details on this clone: Mismatch with germline at one junction end may stem from a read error. CDR3 protein: CTSSFTSGGATDTQYF. The CDR3 nucleotides are TGCACCAGCAGCTTTACCAGCGGGGGGGCCACAGATACGCAGTATTTT. The chain employs TRBV5-1 and TRBJ2-3, with 10 bases matching TRBD2. The CDR3 consists of 16 residues. CDR1 is SGHRS and CDR2 is YFSETQ in the germline V gene. Looking up the rest from reference TRBV5-1 and TRBJ2-3 gives the full variable domain: KAGVTQTPRYLIKTRGQQVTLSCSPISGHRSVSWYQQTPGQGLQFLFEYFSETQRNKGNFPGRFSGRQFSNSRSEMNVSTLELGDSALYLCTSSFTSGGATDTQYFGPGTRLTVL.

The chain recombines TRBV7-2 with TRBJ2-7; D is undetermined. The CDR3 is 15 residues long. The germline V gene has CDR1 SGHTA and CDR2 FQGNSA. V dropped 7 bases and J dropped 3 bases, with 19 bases sitting between them. CDR3 nucleotides: TGTGCCAGCACTCTAGAACCAGCGTCCCACTACGAGCAGTACTTC. Translating gives CASTLEPASHYEQYF.

The V gene is TRBV10-3, the J gene TRBJ1-6, with D uncertain. V lost 6 bases to trimming and J lost 6 bases, with 15 bases between them. Germline V gives CDR1 ENHRY, CDR2 SYGVKD. The CDR3 extends over 15 amino acids. The CDR3 loop reads CAISVGGPTNSPLHF. The CDR3 DNA reads as TGTGCCATCAGCGTAGGTGGGCCCACTAATTCACCCCTCCACTTT.

The chain couples TRBV27 to TRBJ1-2; D is possibly TRBD1 (6 bases). The ends were cut back, 7 bases at V and 3 bases at J, with 15 bases in the middle. CDR1 and CDR2 from the germline V gene are MNHEY and SMNVEV (reference sequence). This CDR3 has 14 residues. The CDR3 loop is CASTSRGGDYGYTF. DNA of the CDR3: TGTGCCAGCACCTCGCGAGGGGGGGACTATGGCTACACCTTC.

A few counts support this clone. This chain uses TRBV7-9 with TRBJ2-3; D possibly corresponds to TRBD1 (6 bases). V lost 5 bases to trimming and J lost 6 bases, with 15 bases between them. Germline V gene sequence: CDR1 SEHNR, CDR2 FQNEAQ (reference sequence). The length of the CDR3 is 14 residues. CDR3 nucleotide sequence: TGTGCCAGCAGCCCTACAGGGAGATCGGATACGCAGTATTTT. Its translation: CASSPTGRSDTQYF.

This clone has only a few counts. The rearrangement links TRBV10-2 to TRBJ1-3, with D perhaps matching TRBD1 (6 bases). This CDR3 spans 15 amino acids. The germline CDR1 and CDR2 sequences are WSHSY and SAAADI. V shed 6 bases and J shed 4 bases, with 16 bases lying between them. CDR3 nucleotide sequence: TGCGCCAGCAGCGGCACAGGGCGAAGAGGAAACACCATATATTTT. Translated: CASSGTGRRGNTIYF.

This clone was observed a single time. This chain connects TRBV9 to TRBJ2-1; no reliable D call. The CDR3 extends over 13 amino acids. The V gene lost 0 bases and the J gene lost 5 bases, with 6 bases spanning the gap. Germline CDR1 is SGDLS and CDR2 is YYNGEE. The CDR3 spells CASSVADNNEQFF. Here the CDR3 DNA reads TGTGCCAGCAGCGTAGCTGACAACAATGAGCAGTTCTTC. Using reference TRBV9 and TRBJ2-1 for the parts outside the CDR3, the full variable domain is DSGVTQTPKHLITATGQRVTLRCSPRSGDLSVYWYQQSLDQGLQFLIQYYNGEERAKGNILERFSAQQFPDLHSELNLSSLELGDSALYFCASSVADNNEQFFGPGTRLTVL.

J is TRBJ2-7 and V is TRBV19, with 7 bases lining up with TRBD1. The CDR3 is 15 amino acids. V lost 5 bases and J lost 3; bases outside the gene matches: 10. In germline, CDR1 is LNHDA, CDR2 SQIVND (reference sequence). In DNA, the CDR3 is TGTGCCAGTAGTCCCCGGCGACAGGGAATCTACGAGCAGTACTTC. Translating it yields CASSPRRQGIYEQYF.

The chain combines TRBV6-1 with TRBJ1-5; 7 bases line up with TRBD1. CDR1 and CDR2 (germline): MNHNS, SASEGT. This CDR3 has 14 amino acids. V lost 3 bases and J lost 4; bases outside the gene matches: 3. In DNA, the CDR3 is TGTGCCAGCAGTGATCTCAGGGGGAATCAGCCCCAGCATTTT. Translation: CASSDLRGNQPQHF.

The gene calls are TRBV27 and TRBJ1-6; D remains ambiguous. Trimming shortened V by 3 bases and J by 6 bases, and 6 bases separated the two germline ends. The length of the CDR3 is 13 residues. Germline CDR1 MNHEY, CDR2 SMNVEV (reference sequence). CDR3 sequence (DNA): TGTGCCAGCAGTTTGATCAGTAATTCACCCCTCCACTTT. It is translated as CASSLISNSPLHF.

This chain connects TRBV5-1 to TRBJ1-6; unclear D gene. V was pared by 0 bases and J by 10 bases, with 8 bases between. The CDR3 loop spans 13 amino acids. Germline V lookup: CDR1 SGHRS, CDR2 YFSETQ. CDR3 residues: CASSLVSRSPLHF. The CDR3 bases are TGCGCCAGCAGCTTGGTGAGTCGCTCACCCCTCCACTTT. Drawing the rest from reference TRBV5-1 and TRBJ1-6, the complete variable domain is KAGVTQTPRYLIKTRGQQVTLSCSPISGHRSVSWYQQTPGQGLQFLFEYFSETQRNKGNFPGRFSGRQFSNSRSEMNVSTLELGDSALYLCASSLVSRSPLHFGNGTRLTVT.

The chain has TRBV5-6 and TRBJ1-2; no clear D gene. V was shortened by 3 bases and J by 4 bases, with 13 bases between the two germline ends. Germline CDR1 is SGHDT and CDR2 is YYEEEE. The CDR3 sequence is 14 residues long. DNA of the CDR3: TGTGCCAGCAGCTCGGGTCGCCGGATCTATGGCTACACCTTC. Translating it yields CASSSGRRIYGYTF.